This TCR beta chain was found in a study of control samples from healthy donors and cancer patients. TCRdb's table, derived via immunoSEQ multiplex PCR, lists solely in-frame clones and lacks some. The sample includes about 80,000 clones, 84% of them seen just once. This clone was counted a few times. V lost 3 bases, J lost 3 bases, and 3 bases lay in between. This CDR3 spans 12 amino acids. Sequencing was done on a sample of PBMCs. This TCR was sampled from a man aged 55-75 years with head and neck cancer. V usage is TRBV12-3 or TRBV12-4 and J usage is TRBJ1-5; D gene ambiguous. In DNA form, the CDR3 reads TGTGCCAGCAGTTTGTACAATCAGCCCCAGCATTTT. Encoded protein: CASSLYNQPQHF.